The source of this T cell receptor (beta chain) is a study of T cell responses to AZD1222 COVID-19 vaccine (dated by TCRdb to about 2021). The study in broad terms: TCR sequencing covered about 230 trial participants: about 210 given two doses of AZD1222 and 26 given two doses of MenACWY control vaccine. Trial participants were enrolled by age into 18-55, 56-69 and 70-plus year subgroups, with about 150, 28 and 57 TCR-sequenced participants respectively. Beyond this particular receptor, the publication reports: After two AZD1222 doses, both the breadth and the depth of spike-specific TCRs were significantly higher than at day 0 and than in MenACWY recipients. Conclusions about previously exposed vaccinees are limited, since just a handful of AZD1222 recipients were seropositive for SARS-CoV-2 at baseline. The whole spike protein was spanned by vaccine-associated CD4 TCRs, and dominant responses were seen in regions 160-218 and 743-854. Reportedly, almost half of the unique spike-specific TCRs recognized epitopes lying outside the regions that are mutated in the B.1.351 and B.1.1.7 variants. Because no samples from the day 14 peak response were available, repertoires could be characterized only after the peak T cell response. In the small 56-69-year group, the increase in depth fell short of significance, most likely because of low power. Participants were mostly white British, with more females than males. The authors suggested clonal diversity may have been underestimated.

The sample's time point, from its label and the paper: about 28 days (+/-7) after the second vaccine dose. AZD1222 recipients whose second dose came at about 4 weeks and those whose second dose came at about 12 weeks were combined into one group, since spike-specific TCR depth and breadth did not differ between the two schedules. Samples from vaccinated people were obtained from the UK trials COV001 and COV002, which included a single-blind randomized controlled phase 2/3 trial of AZD1222 (ChAdOx1 nCoV-19) in healthy adults. For TCRbeta chain sequencing, PBMC samples were collected from trial participants at day 0 and at day 28 after the second dose. From V the trimming removes 4 bases and from J it removes 7 bases, while the gene matches leave 12 bases of the junction unaccounted for. The CDR3 holds 15 amino acids from the cysteine to the phenylalanine. The entry retains the CDR3 DNA only, 45 bases that are in frame from base 1. CDR1 SGHRS and CDR2 YFSETQ were looked up in the germline V gene.

The CDR3 regions of human TCRbeta chains were analyzed by immunosequencing. Turning to the authors' computational methods: Repertoire TCRs were checked for matches against a reference library of SARS-CoV-2-specific TCRs that had been generated using the MIRA antigen-specificity platform. Breadth meant the fraction of unique TCRs that were SARS-CoV-2-associated, whereas depth meant the fraction of total T cells that were SARS-CoV-2-associated. Using the MIRA data, every spike-specific TCR was mapped to the spike region that the TCR reacted to and assigned to either a CD4 or a CD8 class. Log10-transformed breadth and depth values were compared by one-way ANOVA with Sidak's multiple comparisons tests. This is the immuneACCESS table as TCRdb keeps it, with only in-frame sequences that have V and J called. A part of the clones is gone; compared with another copy, unresolved V genes explain less than half, and the rest is unexplained. The V and J calls and clone size are taken from that table; D and trimming were inferred from the DNA. This sample is represented by 58,000 or so clones; roughly 90% of them were singletons. The ten biggest clones cover 6.9% of the sample.

About this clone: It has no known antigen specificity. The record has no base qualities; no much larger clone is one base away.

Sequenced material: peripheral blood, taken 28 days after the second AZD1222 dose. The chain employs TRBV5-1 and TRBJ2-7; 9 nucleotides in the junction match TRBD2. The TCR comes from an adult who received the AZD1222 COVID-19 vaccine. The DNA sequence is TGCGCCAGCAGCCCGTTAGCGGGAGTACAGTCGGAGCAGTACTTC. Translated, this gives CASSPLAGVQSEQYF.